The 8 T cell receptor delta chains listed next were all sequenced from one sample in a study of Vδ1+ human thymocytes. General study points: Thymic TRG and TRD repertoires appeared highly polyclonal, with Gaussian CDR3 length distributions.

These TCRs' antigens remain unknown. RNA was extracted from the cells and then reverse transcribed. Pooled V-gene forward primers with one constant-region reverse primer generated the CDR3 amplicons by multiplex PCR. TCRdb re-processed the multiplex PCR reads using CATT. The repertoire holds 45,000 to 60,000 delta-chain clones, with roughly 15% as singletons. Material: Vdelta1+ gamma-delta thymocytes from the thymus. Described subset: FACS-sorted CD3+ TCRalphabeta- TCRVdelta1+ TCRVdelta2- thymocytes. The source is a boy less than two years old who had congenital heart surgery.

This clone was picked up a small number of times. This chain links TRDV1 with TRDJ1, with a possible D match to TRDD2 (5 bases). The CDR3 covers 13 residues. Germline V gene lookup returns CDR1 TSWWSYY and CDR2 QGS. V was pared by 0 bases and J by 9 bases, with 11 bases between. The CDR3 protein is CALGELGSLQLIF. The CDR3 region has the DNA TGTGCTCTTGGGGAACTTGGCTCCCTTCAACTCATCTTT.

In its sample, this clone was seen a few times. J is TRDJ1 and V is TRDV1; the match to TRDD3 covers 7 bases. V lost 5 bases and J lost 3; bases outside the gene matches: 9. The germline CDR1 and CDR2 sequences are TSWWSYY and QGS. The CDR3 sequence is 15 residues long. DNA of the CDR3: TGTGCTCTTGGGACTATACTGGGGAGGTCCGATAAACTCATCTTT. It translates to CALGTILGRSDKLIF.

V usage is TRDV1 and J usage is TRDJ1; the D gene is possibly TRDD3 (6 bases). V was clipped by 0 bases and J by 0 bases, with 26 bases between them. Germline V lookup: CDR1 TSWWSYY, CDR2 QGS. This CDR3 spans 21 amino acids. CDR3 loop: CALGELSTTGIPGSYTDKLIF. The CDR3 nucleotides are TGTGCTCTTGGGGAACTATCGACGACGGGGATCCCGGGGTCCTACACCGATAAACTCATCTTT.

The gene calls are TRDV1 and TRDJ1; TRDD3 aligns across 13 bases. CDR3 length equals 23 residues. Trimming cost V 0 bases and J 4 bases; bases outside gene matches: 23. Looked up from germline, CDR1 is TSWWSYY and CDR2 is QGS. This CDR3 is CALGELTNRAVLGDTFWIDKLIF. CDR3 nucleotides: TGTGCTCTTGGGGAACTTACTAATAGGGCTGTACTGGGGGATACGTTTTGGATCGATAAACTCATCTTT.

This clone has more than one count but fewer than ten. The V call is TRDV1, the J call TRDJ1, with 8 bases matching TRDD3. The CDR3 has 17 amino acids. J lost 2 bases, V lost 1 base, and 9 bases had no gene match. CDR1 is TSWWSYY, CDR2 QGS, per germline. The CDR3 here is CALGEPKGIRCTDKLIF. The CDR3 nucleotides are TGTGCTCTTGGGGAACCCAAAGGGATACGGTGTACCGATAAACTCATCTTT.

The chain employs TRDV1 and TRDJ1, with 8 bases aligning to TRDD3. CDR1 is TSWWSYY, CDR2 QGS, per germline. The CDR3 sequence is 19 residues long. V lost 1 base and J lost 1; bases outside the gene matches: 14. The CDR3 reads CALGEPLFGGFGGTDKLIF. The CDR3 DNA follows: TGTGCTCTTGGGGAACCCCTCTTTGGGGGATTTGGGGGCACCGATAAACTCATCTTT.

This clone was seen a few times. The chain carries TRDV1 and TRDJ1; 13 bases match TRDD3. The CDR3 contains 23 residues. Trimming removed 0 bases from V and 3 bases from J; junction bases left unmatched: 22. Germline V gene lookup returns CDR1 TSWWSYY and CDR2 QGS. The CDR3 DNA sequence: TGTGCTCTTGGGGAACTCCGAGCCTTCGCCTTCCACGTTACTGGGGGATACGCCGATAAACTCATCTTT. This gives the protein CALGELRAFAFHVTGGYADKLIF.

This clone has a handful of counts. The gene calls are TRDV1 and TRDJ1; 9 bases are shared with TRDD2. The germline V gene has CDR1 TSWWSYY and CDR2 QGS. The V gene end was trimmed by 9 bases and the J gene end by 4 bases; junction bases not matched to a gene: 24. This CDR3 region has 19 residues. CDR3 bases: TGTGCTCTGAGGCCTTCCTACCTTTTCGGGTACTCCGACGTCGATAAACTCATCTTT. Its protein product is CALRPSYLFGYSDVDKLIF.